This is a list of T cell receptor beta chains from one sample in a study of regulatory T cells in long-lasting Graves disease. TCRdb redid the calling of the multiplex PCR reads with MiXCR, one entry per CDR3 protein. The sample gives hundreds of thousands of distinct CDR3 sequences, roughly 16% of which show up once; 15% to 20% is in the top ten. These same records also appear under a second study, on T cells in Graves' hyperthyroidism and ophthalmopathy.

The sample here was peripheral blood mononuclear cells (PBMCs), taken at new diagnosis, from a patient treated with antithyroid drugs. The receptor set was obtained from a woman younger than 45 with Graves disease. Each CDR3 is given without its conserved first and last residue. The D gene is left open where the match is weak.

. TRBV28 ASIGGLDTQY
. TRBV25-1 ASKYDSYGYT
. TRBV6-2/TRBV6-3 ASRSPRTGNTEAF
. TRBV10-2 ASSANRAQNEKLF
. TRBV11-2 ASSQILQGRAGYT
. TRBV27 ASSLRGPNQPQH
. TRBV10-3 AISERAADNSPLH
. TRBV7-9 ASSTGRFYGYT
. TRBV19 ASSSVIGPYEQY
. TRBV14 ASSQESGSTEAF
. TRBV7-9 ASSLNWGREQY
. TRBV9 ASSPRTGAFKETQY
TRBD1 TRBV7-9 ASSSSGQGATNEKLF
TRBD1 TRBV5-6 ASRVGTGSVNYGYT
. TRBV6-1 ASSPTDSAYEQY
. TRBV20-1 SATGTIQETQY
. TRBV4-2 ASSQATTVAEQY
TRBD1 TRBV6-9 ASSSAGTGVNQPQH
. TRBV20-1 SATRRNSGANVLT
. TRBV3-1 ASSQVGRNTIY
. TRBV6-2/TRBV6-3 ASGQGLGATPETQY
. TRBV28 ASSGFMNTEAF
. TRBV12-3/TRBV12-4 ASRLRGSGNTEAF
. TRBV9 ASSVAGRMETQY
. TRBV28 ASSGTGGWREGLAF
. TRBV15 ATSRGGSSGNTIY